This TCR beta chain was identified during a study of beta chain features in type 1 diabetes (dated by TCRdb to the late 2010s). The study in broad terms: Mean age, gender distribution, total cell number and subset yield were not different between patients and healthy donors. A total of 107,917,701 sorted cells were examined across all samples, and the number of cells per subset was strongly correlated with RNA yield. In the study, TCRB repertoires of sorted circulating CD4+ T cell subsets from recently diagnosed type 1 diabetes patients were compared with those of matched healthy donors. Whereas all 28 donors provided naive and central memory subsets, regulatory and stem cell-like memory subsets were isolated from just 8 patients and roughly eight healthy donors. The investigation overall reported the following: Because cDNA was sequenced instead of genomic DNA, activated cells with high expression could be over-represented, although the groups did not differ in activation or CD3 levels. Naive, central memory and regulatory TCRB repertoires appeared to be more alike among patients than among healthy donors. At VDJ recombination sites, patients with type 1 diabetes made fewer insertions and deleted more nucleotides, a pattern implying thymic rearrangement abnormalities. Because the HLA sub-analyses included only small numbers of individuals, any influence of HLA type on TCRB rearrangement was left unresolved. PCR might favor shorter templates, but patient and control samples were amplified and corrected together, so any skew would affect both groups equally. A moderate but significant shortening of TCRB CDR3 length was observed in type 1 diabetes patients in all four CD4+ subsets.

The CDR3 runs 13 residues from the cysteine to the phenylalanine. Just the 39-base CDR3 DNA is kept, in frame starting at base 1. Trimming removed 7 bases from V and 5 bases from J, leaving 11 bases between the germline ends. The germline V gene provides CDR1 MNHEY and CDR2 SVGAGI. This clone came up many times. Its target antigen remains unknown. The record has no base qualities; no much larger clone is one base away. From each donor, a single peripheral blood sample of about 100 mL on average was drawn into heparinised tubes. A BD FACSAria II was used to sort naive, central memory, regulatory and stem cell-like memory CD4+ T cells with a panel that included CD45RO, CCR7, CD25, CD127, CD95 and CD27. A purity above 98% was achieved for all sorted populations. PBMCs were isolated right away by Lymphoprep density gradient centrifugation and were stained directly, without culture. Samples were stained and sorted in pairs, with one healthy donor and one patient per experiment, so that batch effects were minimized.

All of the isolated RNA was reverse transcribed with the High Capacity cDNA Reverse Transcription Kit, so expressed TCRB transcripts were sequenced. Naive, central memory and regulatory T cell samples underwent deep immunoSEQ sequencing, averaging approximately 3.3 million total reads per sample. Sorted cells were lysed in RLT buffer, and RNA was extracted using DNase-treated RNeasy Micro or Mini kits according to cell number. Each cell subset was processed on its own to prevent cross-contamination, while patient and healthy donor samples were processed together. Using the immunoSEQ multiplex PCR, TCRB sequences were amplified from cDNA into 87-bp fragments spanning the CDR3 region. Sequencing of the amplicons was performed on the Illumina HiSeq platform. The paper's processing steps were these. PCR bias was corrected computationally using synthetic template baselines, and reads within Hamming distance 2 were collapsed, with unmergeable singletons discarded. By aligning reads against IMGT, V, D and J genes, CDR3 length, and insertions or deletions at six rearrangement sites were assigned. Within each subset, clonotype counts were normalized to sorted cell number, after which true diversity and Gini coefficients were computed with the tcR R package. The overlap coefficient, calculated on TCRB nucleotide sequences, was used to measure repertoire sharing. As stored in TCRdb, this immuneACCESS dataset retains in-frame rearrangements with V and J assigned. A fraction of the clones does not appear; measured against another copy, unresolved V genes explain less than half of the discrepancy, and the remainder lacks a known reason. V and J calls and clone size are as listed in that table; D and trimming were resolved from the DNA. Recorded for this sample are under 300,000 clones; approximately 8.1% of them occurred a single time. In total, the top ten clones hold under 1.3% of the sample.

The receptor was derived from a woman between 18 and 30 years old in good health. Sequences were obtained from central memory CD4+ T cells from blood. Here the chain combines TRBV6-5 and TRBJ1-4; the D segment could be TRBD1, given 6 matching bases. The nucleotide sequence reads TGTGCCAGCATGAGCCAGGGGAATGAAAAACTGTTTTTT. Its product reads: CASMSQGNEKLFF.